This T cell receptor (beta chain) was found in a study of CD8+CD57+ T cells in acquired aplastic anemia (dated 2018 in TCRdb). In the study overall: A mean of approximately 3 ug of DNA, ranging from roughly 0.17 to 30 ug, was extracted from sorted CD4+ and CD8+ cells. CD8+CD57+ expansion was defined as frequency above the mean frequency observed in healthy subjects. What the study reported, not specific to this receptor: Twenty-nine CD8+ CDR3 sequences were shared between patients and controls but appeared highly expressed in patients and within their immunodominant clones. No significant difference in CD8+ Simpson's diversity was found between patients and healthy controls (P=0.060).

TCR beta VDJ combination and CDR3 sequence profiling used genomic DNA as the template. An Illumina HiSeq 2000 was used for TCR repertoire sequencing. The authors' pipeline ran thus. Repertoire assessment relied on Simpson's diversity index, CDR3 size and DJ length profiles, and TRBV/TRBJ rearrangement plots. Whichever DNA sequence was most abundant in the deep sequencing data was defined as the immunodominant clone. CDR3 amino acid sequences were screened for sharing across subjects and were compared with published repertoires and the VDJdb database. Using fastp at Q25 and MiXCR, TCRdb reprocessed the public reads and kept productive beta chains. Each CDR3 protein appears once, grouped with its most common genes and DNA. The authors' filters were not applied to this entry. This sample comprises 150,000 to 200,000 distinct CDR3 sequences, about half of them detected only once. The top ten hold 2.5% to 4% of the sample.

Expansion of CD8+CD57+ cells had been shown by flow cytometry in the patients chosen for sequencing. Every patient had a diagnosis of severe acquired aplastic anemia based on International Study of Aplastic Anemia and Agranulocytosis and Camitta criteria. No therapy had been received by the patients at the time of blood sampling. In this study, sorted CD4+ and CD8+ T cells from the blood of healthy subjects and of severe aplastic anemia patients had their TCR repertoires deep-sequenced. Patients were enrolled in the USA under clinicaltrials.gov protocols 00001620, 01623167, 00001397, 00071045, 00081523 and 00961064. Ficoll-Paque density gradient centrifugation was used to isolate peripheral blood mononuclear cells. CD4+ and CD8+ T cells were sorted by FACS or magnetic beads before DNA extraction. Notes on this clonotype: Its recognized antigen is unknown. There are no base qualities to consult, and no much larger clone falls within one base.

Inclusive of the bounding cysteine and phenylalanine, the CDR3 is 16 residues long. The DNA shown is the 48-base CDR3, in frame from base 1. V is clipped by 8 bases and J by 0 bases, and the sequence between their germline boundaries is 16 bases long. CDR1 and CDR2 are drawn from the germline V gene: KGHDR, SFDVKD. Recombination connected TRBV24-1 to TRBJ2-1; the D gene is perhaps TRBD2, from 6 matching bases. This receptor was obtained from a human donor with aplastic anemia. Material for sequencing was sorted CD4+, CD8+, or CD8+CD57+ T cells (not recorded which) from PBMCs. The nucleotide sequence reads as follows: TGTGCCACCAAACCGCTTTCTAGCGACTCCTACAATGAGCAGTTCTTC. The resulting protein is CATKPLSSDSYNEQFF.